Each of the 29 T cell receptor beta chains below was sequenced from the same sample in a study of identical twins. A single record per CDR3 protein comes from TCRdb applying MiXCR to the 5' RACE reads. The sample holds 550,000 to 700,000 distinct CDR3 sequences, approximately 10% seen once. These data also featured in a second study, about yellow fever vaccine responses in identical twins.

Sequenced sample: PBMCs. These receptors were obtained from a woman between 18 and 29 years old in good health.

The sample holds many counts of this clonotype. This chain uses TRBV12-3 or TRBV12-4 with TRBJ1-6; no reliable D call. Trimming removed 3 bases from V and 5 bases from J, with 5 bases in between. This CDR3 has 13 residues. CDR3 in amino acids: CASSFGHNSPLHF. In DNA, the CDR3 is TGTGCCAGCAGTTTCGGTCATAATTCACCCCTCCACTTT.

This clonotype was detected ten times or more. The chain carries TRBV10-3 and TRBJ2-3; possibly TRBD1 or TRBD2 for D (5 bases each). Germline CDR1 is ENHRY and CDR2 is SYGVKD. Trimming left V 7 bases short and J 2 bases short, with 13 bases between. The CDR3 length is 14 residues. This chain's CDR3 is CAIKGRTYTDTQYF. The CDR3 region has the DNA TGTGCCATCAAGGGGAGAACATACACAGATACGCAGTATTTT.

This clonotype was seen more than once but under ten times. This chain links TRBV30 with TRBJ2-7; a weak D match, TRBD1 (5 bases). The CDR3 length is 14 residues. The germline CDR1 and CDR2 sequences are GTSNPN and SVGIG (reference sequence). V lost 5 bases to trimming and J lost 0 bases, with 14 bases between them. The CDR3 sequence: CAWGKGRSSYEQYF. CDR3 coding DNA: TGTGCCTGGGGGAAGGGGCGAAGCTCCTACGAGCAGTACTTC.

This clonotype was counted many times. This sequence joins TRBV5-5 and TRBJ2-7, with D maybe TRBD2 (5 bases). The CDR3 spans 13 residues. Germline V lookup: CDR1 SGHKS, CDR2 YYEKEE (reference sequence). Trimming took off 7 bases at V and 3 bases at J, with 14 bases between the two ends. The CDR3 protein is CASLIGGGYEQYF. The CDR3 DNA follows: TGTGCCAGCCTGATTGGAGGAGGCTACGAGCAGTACTTC.

This clonotype has at least ten counts. The chain uses TRBV27 and TRBJ1-4, with D unresolved. The V gene's germline CDR1 is MNHEY and CDR2 SMNVEV (reference sequence). Trimming stripped 4 bases from V and 6 bases from J, with 15 bases between. This CDR3 has 15 residues. The CDR3 reads CASSSAATQYEKLFF. The DNA of the CDR3 is TGTGCCAGCAGTTCGGCAGCCACCCAGTATGAAAAACTGTTTTTT.

In the case of this clonotype: Compared with germline, one end of the junction differs, possibly owing to a read error. The V and J genes are TRBV20-1 and TRBJ2-1; D ambiguous. Per the germline V gene, CDR1 is DFQATT and CDR2 is SNEGSKA (reference sequence). The CDR3 loop spans 12 amino acids. In DNA, the CDR3 is TGCAATGCTAGAATACAGAGCAATGAGCAGTTCTTC. Amino acids: CNARIQSNEQFF.

The chain carries TRBV30 and TRBJ2-4, with 8 bases that match TRBD1. This CDR3 region has 17 residues. Germline CDR1 reads GTSNPN; CDR2 reads SVGIG (reference sequence). V was clipped by 3 bases and J by 0 bases; unmatched bases: 10. The CDR3 nucleotides are TGTGCCTGGAGATTACGGACAGGGCCACTAGCCAAAAACATTCAGTACTTC. It codes for CAWRLRTGPLAKNIQYF.

This clonotype has ten or more counts. CDR3: CASSYRGMAQPQHF. CDR3 DNA sequence: TGTGCCAGCAGTTACCGGGGGATGGCTCAGCCCCAGCATTTT. The V and J genes are TRBV6-2 or TRBV6-3 and TRBJ1-5; tentative D call: TRBD1 (5 bases). The V end lost 2 bases, the J end lost 6 bases, and 11 bases lay between the germline ends. Germline CDR1 MNHEY, CDR2 SVGEGT. The CDR3 sequence is 14 residues long.

This clonotype came up a few times. The rearrangement uses TRBV12-3 or TRBV12-4 and TRBJ2-5; D not certain. This CDR3 is built from 12 residues. V shed 6 bases and J shed 9 bases, with 14 bases lying between them. This chain's CDR3 is CASRSPNEAQYF. The CDR3 DNA follows: TGTGCCAGCAGGTCGCCTAATGAGGCCCAGTACTTC.

V gene TRBV29-1 combines with J gene TRBJ2-1, with TRBD1 matching over 12 bases. The CDR3 loop spans 12 amino acids. In germline, CDR1 is SQVTM, CDR2 ANQGSEA. The CDR3 spells CRGQGARNEQFF. CDR3 nucleotide sequence: TGCAGGGGACAGGGGGCTCGCAATGAGCAGTTCTTC.

The V and J genes are TRBV5-1 and TRBJ2-3; D is ambiguous. V lost 5 bases to trimming and J lost 1 base, with 8 bases between them. Germline V gene sequence: CDR1 SGHRS, CDR2 YFSETQ. This CDR3 is 13 amino acids long. CDR3 DNA sequence: TGCGCCAGCAGGCCCGACGGCACAGATACGCAGTATTTT. This sequence encodes CASRPDGTDTQYF.

The V and J genes are TRBV5-4 and TRBJ2-7; D gene uncertain. Trimming left V 0 bases short and J 0 bases short, with 7 bases between. The CDR3 length is 14 residues. CDR1 is SGHNT, CDR2 YYREEE, per germline (reference sequence). Here the CDR3 DNA reads TGTGCCAGCAGCTTGGAGCCCGTCTCCTACGAGCAGTACTTC. Residues: CASSLEPVSYEQYF.

In this sample, this clonotype turned up a few times. The chain couples TRBV12-3 or TRBV12-4 to TRBJ2-6; D ambiguous. CDR3 length equals 15 residues. Trimming stripped 5 bases from V and 2 bases from J, with 10 bases between. Written as DNA, the CDR3 is TGTGCCAGCAGTGTAACAGCTACTGGGGCCAACGTCCTGACTTTC. Amino acid sequence: CASSVTATGANVLTF.

This clonotype was counted only a few times. The rearrangement links TRBV20-1 to TRBJ2-1; D unclear. V was cut by 4 bases and J by 2 bases, with 18 bases left in between. The CDR3 contains 16 residues. Germline CDR1 reads DFQATT; CDR2 reads SNEGSKA (reference sequence). This CDR3 reads CSATESHLPTYNEQFF. The CDR3 region has the DNA TGCAGTGCTACCGAGTCTCATCTCCCTACCTACAATGAGCAGTTCTTC.

Only a few counts were recorded for this clonotype. This sequence joins TRBV28 and TRBJ2-7; D is uncertain. V lost 7 bases to trimming and J lost 3 bases, with 13 bases between them. Germline CDR1 reads MDHEN; CDR2 reads SYDVKM. CDR3 length: 13 residues. This chain's CDR3 is CASTRPMVYEQYF. DNA of the CDR3: TGTGCCAGCACCAGACCGATGGTCTACGAGCAGTACTTC. The complete variable domain, with remaining parts taken from reference TRBV28 and TRBJ2-7, reads DVKVTQSSRYLVKRTGEKVFLECVQDMDHENMFWYRQDPGLGLRLIYFSYDVKMKEKGDIPEGYSVSREKKERFSLILESASTNQTSMYLCASTRPMVYEQYFGPGTRLTVT.

The V gene is TRBV20-1, the J gene TRBJ2-3; D not resolved. The CDR3 has 15 amino acids. Trimming removed 5 bases from V and 3 bases from J, with 18 bases in between. Per germline, CDR1 DFQATT and CDR2 SNEGSKA (reference sequence). CDR3 region: CSAAEWSSSTDTQYF. The CDR3 DNA reads TGCAGTGCTGCGGAATGGAGTTCGAGTACAGATACGCAGTATTTT.

In this sample, this clonotype turned up once. The rearrangement links TRBV2 to TRBJ2-4; D possibly corresponds to TRBD2 (6 bases). The CDR3 spans 14 residues. V dropped 1 base and J dropped 14 bases, with 18 bases sitting between them. The germline V gene encodes CDR1 SNHLY and CDR2 FYNNEI. The CDR3, as DNA: TGTGCCAGCAGTGAAGTTCCAATGGAGGGACCGGAGTACTTC. As protein: CASSEVPMEGPEYF.

This chain connects TRBV2 to TRBJ2-2; TRBD2 aligns across 15 bases. V shed 6 bases, J shed 5 bases, and the junction held 7 bases outside the gene matches. The CDR3 sequence is 17 residues long. Germline lookup yields CDR1 SNHLY and CDR2 FYNNEI. Written as DNA, the CDR3 is TGTGCCAGCAGCTACGGACTAGCGGGGGGGCGAACCGGGGAGCTGTTTTTT. Its protein product is CASSYGLAGGRTGELFF.

This clonotype was seen more than once but under ten times. The rearrangement uses TRBV5-1 and TRBJ2-3, with 13 positions matching TRBD2. V shed 1 base, J shed 3 bases, and the junction held 8 bases outside the gene matches. Per the germline V gene, CDR1 is SGHRS and CDR2 is YFSETQ. This CDR3 is built from 18 residues. CDR3 DNA: TGCGCCAGCAGCTTGCCCCAACTAGCGGGAGGGCGTACAGATACGCAGTATTTT. As protein: CASSLPQLAGGRTDTQYF.

This clonotype appeared many times. The rearrangement joins TRBV5-1 to TRBJ2-2; D possibly corresponds to TRBD2 (5 bases). Trimming took off 4 bases at V and 2 bases at J, with 12 bases between the two ends. CDR1 is SGHRS, CDR2 YFSETQ, per germline. This CDR3 has 15 residues. The chain's CDR3 is CASSILTINTGELFF. The CDR3 nucleotides read TGCGCCAGCAGCATTCTGACTATTAACACCGGGGAGCTGTTTTTT. The full variable domain, with the rest looked up from reference TRBV5-1 and TRBJ2-2, is KAGVTQTPRYLIKTRGQQVTLSCSPISGHRSVSWYQQTPGQGLQFLFEYFSETQRNKGNFPGRFSGRQFSNSRSEMNVSTLELGDSALYLCASSILTINTGELFFGEGSRLTVL.

This clonotype was counted at least ten times. The CDR3 sequence is CASSFTRRNTDTQYF. The CDR3 DNA reads as TGCGCCAGCAGCTTTACGCGACGGAACACAGATACGCAGTATTTT. The genes are TRBV5-1 and TRBJ2-3; D ambiguous. With 2 bases removed from V and 2 bases from J, the gap between germline ends came to 12 bases. The length of the CDR3 is 15 residues. Germline assignment: CDR1 SGHRS and CDR2 YFSETQ.

This clonotype was seen more than once but under ten times. J is TRBJ2-1 and V is TRBV28; tentatively, D is TRBD2 (7 bases). Trimming took off 11 bases at V and 7 bases at J, with 27 bases between the two ends. Germline CDR1 MDHEN, CDR2 SYDVKM. The CDR3 is 16 amino acids. The CDR3 DNA follows: TGTGCCTCGAAAAGAGGGGGAGGGGCCCCAGGGAATGAGCAGTTCTTC. It encodes CASKRGGGAPGNEQFF.

The V call is TRBV28, the J call TRBJ1-2; 9 nucleotides line up with TRBD1. The CDR3 has 16 amino acids. V was clipped by 6 bases and J by 9 bases; unmatched bases: 17. CDR1 is MDHEN, CDR2 SYDVKM, per germline. The CDR3 region has the DNA TGTGCCAGCAGCGTCCCGGGACAGGGAACGACATCTAGCTACACCTTC. It encodes CASSVPGQGTTSSYTF.

This chain's CDR3 is CASSGLAGGRDTQYF. DNA of the CDR3: TGTGCCAGCAGTGGTCTAGCGGGGGGGCGAGATACGCAGTATTTT. This chain connects TRBV2 to TRBJ2-3; 12 bases agree with TRBD2. V trimming: 4 bases; J trimming: 5 bases; junction bases outside the gene matches: 4. CDR3 size: 15 residues. The germline CDR1 and CDR2 sequences are SNHLY and FYNNEI.

This clonotype was found a few times. The CDR3 loop reads CASSIGQGWRGSTEAFF. In DNA form, the CDR3 reads TGTGCCAGTAGTATCGGACAGGGTTGGAGGGGGAGCACTGAAGCTTTCTTT. This chain links TRBV19 with TRBJ1-1, with 8 bases aligning to TRBD1. The CDR3 extends over 17 amino acids. Germline assignment: CDR1 LNHDA and CDR2 SQIVND (reference sequence). V gave up 3 bases and J gave up 4 bases; unmatched junction bases: 13.

This clonotype was picked up many times. The V gene is TRBV12-3 or TRBV12-4, the J gene TRBJ2-3; D not certain. The CDR3 loop spans 15 amino acids. Deletions cut 4 bases from V and 7 bases from J, with 18 bases between. The CDR3 region has the DNA TGTGCCAGCAGTTCTCCCGTCCTTGGTTCCTATACGCAGTATTTT. The encoded protein is CASSSPVLGSYTQYF.

This clonotype has ten or more counts. The chain links TRBV6-5 to TRBJ2-1; 14 bases fit TRBD2. V was clipped by 0 bases and J by 6 bases; unmatched bases: 7. The CDR3 runs to 18 residues. CDR1 and CDR2 (germline): MNHEY, SVGAGI. Here the CDR3 DNA reads TGTGCCAGCAGTTACTCCCCGGGACTAGCGGGAGTATCCAATGAGCAGTTCTTC. Encoded protein: CASSYSPGLAGVSNEQFF.

V usage is TRBV28 and J usage is TRBJ2-7; D may match TRBD1 or TRBD2 (5 bases each). The CDR3 spans 13 residues. The V end was cut by 6 bases, the J end by 5 bases, with 14 bases between. Germline CDR1 and CDR2: MDHEN and SYDVKM. In DNA, the CDR3 is TGTGCCAGCAGGGGAGTAGGGGACCACGAGCAGTACTTC. Protein sequence: CASRGVGDHEQYF.

The chain couples TRBV5-1 to TRBJ2-3; 15 positions match TRBD2. V was clipped by 3 bases and J by 0 bases; unmatched bases: 5. CDR3 length equals 18 residues. Germline V lookup: CDR1 SGHRS, CDR2 YFSETQ. DNA for the CDR3: TGCGCCAGCAGCTCCGGACTAGCGGGGGGGGCTAGCACAGATACGCAGTATTTT. Translation: CASSSGLAGGASTDTQYF.